This T cell receptor (beta chain) stems from a study of shared clonotypes between healthy human individuals. Study-wide context: Per donor, CD8 memory used one plate, CD8 naive used two, CD4 memory used three and CD4 naive used three. Study-wide results and limits: Researchers sampled blood only, noting tissue repertoires likely differ.

Concerning this clone: Its specificity is not known. The same CDR3 is also encoded by other DNA sequences in this sample.

Using immunoSEQ multiplex PCR, the repertoire was profiled, and TCRdb retains in-frame clones only, with some absent. Of a few million clones in the sample, 93% were seen once. The V gene end was trimmed by 3 bases and the J gene end by 3 bases; junction bases not matched to a gene: 1. The CDR3 length is 15 residues. Germline CDR1 and CDR2: MGHRA and YSYEKL. The receptor was derived from a man between 18 and 29 years old in good health. Some clones in this sample may be carry-over from other donors' samples. This chain connects TRBV4-1 to TRBJ2-5, with 13 bases identical to TRBD2. The sequenced material came from naive CD4+ T cells from PBMCs. Subset meaning: CD45RA+ positively selected. CDR3 region: CASSHGLAGEETQYF. For the CDR3, the DNA is TGCGCCAGCAGCCATGGACTAGCGGGGGAAGAGACCCAGTACTTC.